Below, 6 T cell receptor beta chains from the same sample are listed, as sequenced in a study of early T cells in non-severe SARS-CoV-2 infection. MiXCR, run by TCRdb on the 5' RACE reads, gives a single entry per CDR3 protein. Of roughly 41,000 distinct CDR3 sequences listed, 4.7% are singletons. Sequencing input: whole blood. All receptors derive from an adult who was a healthcare worker with PCR-confirmed SARS-CoV-2 infection or an uninfected control (not recorded which).

This clonotype was counted at least ten times. The chain recombines TRBV28 with TRBJ1-4; no clear D. CDR1 is MDHEN, CDR2 SYDVKM, per germline. With 3 bases removed from V and 8 bases from J, the gap between germline ends came to 7 bases. CDR3 size: 12 residues. Written as DNA, the CDR3 is TGTGCCAGCAGTTTTTCTGGGGAAAAACTGTTTTTT. This codes for CASSFSGEKLFF. The whole variable domain, remainder taken from reference TRBV28 and TRBJ1-4, is DVKVTQSSRYLVKRTGEKVFLECVQDMDHENMFWYRQDPGLGLRLIYFSYDVKMKEKGDIPEGYSVSREKKERFSLILESASTNQTSMYLCASSFSGEKLFFGSGTQLSVL.

The sample holds many counts of this clonotype. The rearrangement uses TRBV6-5 and TRBJ2-5; D call uncertain. The CDR3 has 13 residues. CDR1 is MNHEY, CDR2 SVGAGI, per germline. The V and J ends lost 5 bases and 4 bases respectively, with 11 bases between them. The CDR3: CASSRVARETQYF. For the CDR3, the DNA is TGTGCCAGCAGTCGAGTCGCCCGAGAGACCCAGTACTTC.

The sample holds many counts of this clonotype. The rearrangement uses TRBV4-3 and TRBJ1-6, with D unresolved. From germline, CDR1 is LGHNA and CDR2 YSLEER. CDR3 size: 15 residues. V was cut by 1 base and J by 5 bases, with 9 bases left in between. The DNA for the CDR3 is TGCGCCAGCAGCCAAGCGGTTCTGGATAATTCACCCCTCCACTTT. Its protein product is CASSQAVLDNSPLHF.

Only a few counts were recorded for this clonotype. CDR3 in amino acids: CASSGADSGNEQFF. The DNA for the CDR3 is TGCGCCAGCAGCGGGGCCGATTCAGGGAATGAGCAGTTCTTC. The V call is TRBV10-1, the J call TRBJ2-1; D may match TRBD1 or TRBD2 (5 bases each). V was pared by 6 bases and J by 7 bases, with 16 bases between. Looked up from germline, CDR1 is WNHNN and CDR2 is SYGVQD (reference sequence). The CDR3 runs to 14 residues.

As to this clonotype: Being one base from a much bigger clone, this may be a read error. V and J are TRBV30 and TRBJ2-1; D gene ambiguous. Trimming shortened V by 0 bases and J by 6 bases, and 9 bases separated the two germline ends. Germline V gives CDR1 GTSNPN, CDR2 SVGIG (reference sequence). CDR3 length equals 13 residues. CDR3 coding DNA: TGTGCCTGGAGTGTGGACGCCTTCAATGAGCAGTTCTTC. Protein product: CAWSVDAFNEQFF.

This clonotype occurred a few times. This rearrangement joins TRBV20-1 to TRBJ1-5; possible D gene TRBD1, 6 bases. The V gene's germline CDR1 is DFQATT and CDR2 SNEGSKA (reference sequence). Trimming took off 6 bases at V and 3 bases at J, with 15 bases between the two ends. The CDR3 totals 14 residues. The CDR3 bases are TGCAGTGCCCCATCCAGGGGAGACAATCAGCCCCAGCATTTT. It encodes CSAPSRGDNQPQHF.